One and the same sample provided the 18 T cell receptor beta chains below, sequenced in a study of T cell repertoires and Cas9 in healthy adults. Libraries were prepared by immunoSEQ multiplex PCR; TCRdb keeps only in-frame clonotypes and omits some of them. The sample yields 20,000 to 25,000 clones, 90% seen once. Sample: CD4+ effector T cells (CD127+, CD25-, CD137-, CD154-) from PBMCs; culture status not recorded. The receptors stem from a human donor in good health.

Points on this clone: An end of the junction differs from the germline gene, which may be a read error. The gene calls are TRBV28 and TRBJ2-3; 9 nucleotides align to TRBD1. CDR1 and CDR2 from the germline V gene are MDHEN and SYDVKM. The CDR3 has 11 residues. The CDR3 DNA is TGTGCCAGCAGTGGACAGGGGCGGGGTTCTTTT. Amino acid sequence: CASSGQGRGSF.

The chain couples TRBV7-2 to TRBJ1-3; TRBD1 matches 7 bases. Germline V CDR1 and CDR2: SGHTA, FQGNSA. The CDR3 covers 15 residues. J lost 0 bases, V lost 4 bases, and 3 bases had no gene match. CDR3 nucleotide sequence: TGTGCCAGCAGCTCTCGGGACAGCTCTGGAAACACCATATATTTT. Translating it yields CASSSRDSSGNTIYF.

This clone was counted a single time. The chain couples TRBV5-4 to TRBJ2-7, with D hard to call. V was cut by 3 bases and J by 0 bases, with 13 bases left in between. Germline V gene sequence: CDR1 SGHNT, CDR2 YYREEE (reference sequence). CDR3 size: 15 residues. For the CDR3, the DNA is TGTGCCAGCAGCTCCTCCCAGGCTAGCTCCTACGAGCAGTACTTC. It specifies CASSSSQASSYEQYF.

The chain employs TRBV7-2 and TRBJ2-3; no reliable D call. The CDR3 runs to 14 residues. Trimming took 4 bases from V and 2 from J, leaving 10 bases between them. Germline V lookup: CDR1 SGHTA, CDR2 FQGNSA. The CDR3 DNA sequence: TGTGCCAGCAGCTCCCTCCCCCTCACAGATACGCAGTATTTT. This codes for CASSSLPLTDTQYF.

The J gene is TRBJ1-1, the V gene TRBV27, with TRBD1 matching over 10 bases. Germline V gene lookup returns CDR1 MNHEY and CDR2 SMNVEV (reference sequence). V shed 6 bases and J 4 bases; nucleotides not matched to a gene: 8. CDR3 length equals 15 residues. CDR3 sequence (DNA): TGTGCCAGCAGAGGACAGGGGGTGGGTCGCACTGAAGCTTTCTTT. Its translation: CASRGQGVGRTEAFF.

The genes are TRBV21-1 and TRBJ2-5. TRBV21-1 is tagged as a pseudogene. This CDR3 comprises 14 residues. CDR3 coding DNA: TGTGCCAGCAGCAAAGACTCCCGTCTAGGGTCCCAGTACTTC. This codes for CASSKDSRLGSQYF.

The chain joins TRBV9 to TRBJ2-5, with D perhaps TRBD2 (5 bases). The CDR3 totals 17 residues. From germline, CDR1 is SGDLS and CDR2 YYNGEE. Trimming stripped 0 bases from V and 1 base from J, with 16 bases between. The CDR3 DNA reads TGTGCCAGCAGCGTAGGATATTTCGGGGTCGGCCAAGAGACCCAGTACTTC. Encoded protein: CASSVGYFGVGQETQYF.

The V and J genes are TRBV18 and TRBJ2-5; possibly TRBD2 for D (6 bases). This CDR3 is built from 12 residues. Germline V lookup: CDR1 KGHSH, CDR2 LQKENI. V was trimmed by 4 bases and J by 4 bases, leaving 7 bases between them. DNA for the CDR3: TGTGCCAGCTCACAGGAGGGAGAGACCCAGTACTTC. It is translated as CASSQEGETQYF.

Of note for this clone: Relative to the germline gene, one junction end is altered; a read error may explain this. The chain recombines TRBV6-4 with TRBJ1-1; D unresolved. The CDR3 length is 8 residues. Germline V CDR1 and CDR2: MRHNA, SNTAGT. CDR3 in DNA: TGTGCCAGCAGGACGTGCGGCTTT. It translates to CASRTCGF.

The CDR3 nucleotides are TGTGCCAGTAGCCAGACAGGGGGTGATTCACCCCTCCACTTT. Its translation is CASSQTGGDSPLHF. The chain links TRBV19 to TRBJ1-6, with 9 bases that match TRBD1. The germline V gene encodes CDR1 LNHDA and CDR2 SQIVND (reference sequence). Trimming removed 6 bases from V and 8 bases from J; junction bases left unmatched: 5. This CDR3 contains 14 residues.

The V and J genes are TRBV28 and TRBJ1-6, with a tentative D call TRBD1 (5 bases). The V gene's germline CDR1 is MDHEN and CDR2 SYDVKM. The CDR3 is 14 amino acids. Trimming stripped 7 bases from V and 8 bases from J, with 15 bases between. CDR3 residues: CASINTPGHSPLHF. Here the CDR3 DNA reads TGTGCCAGCATTAATACGCCGGGACATTCACCCCTCCACTTT.

This clone showed up just a few times. The chain recombines TRBV28 with TRBJ2-1; TRBD1 matches 9 bases. The V gene end was trimmed by 1 base and the J gene end by 3 bases; junction bases not matched to a gene: 1. The CDR3 is made up of 15 amino acids. Germline V gene lookup returns CDR1 MDHEN and CDR2 SYDVKM. CDR3 in DNA: TGTGCCAGCAGTTTATACAGGGGGCTCTACAATGAGCAGTTCTTC. This gives the protein CASSLYRGLYNEQFF.

The gene calls are TRBV4-1 and TRBJ1-2; D is unresolved. This CDR3 is 13 amino acids long. Per the germline V gene, CDR1 is MGHRA and CDR2 is YSYEKL. Trimming left V 1 base short and J 3 bases short, with 6 bases between. This CDR3 is CASSQGADYGYTF. CDR3 bases: TGCGCCAGCAGCCAAGGGGCCGACTATGGCTACACCTTC.

J is TRBJ2-1 and V is TRBV19; D is tentatively TRBD1 or TRBD2 (6 bases each). This CDR3 is 17 amino acids long. Trimming took off 5 bases at V and 8 bases at J, with 25 bases between the two ends. In germline, CDR1 is LNHDA, CDR2 SQIVND (reference sequence). The CDR3 DNA is TGTGCCAGTAGTCCGTCCTCTAGGGGGGTGTTCGGGGATGAGCAGTTCTTC. Translating it yields CASSPSSRGVFGDEQFF. Full variable domain (outside the CDR3, taken from reference TRBV19 and TRBJ2-1): DGGITQSPKYLFRKEGQNVTLSCEQNLNHDAMYWYRQDPGQGLRLIYYSQIVNDFQKGDIAEGYSVSREKKESFPLTVTSAQKNPTAFYLCASSPSSRGVFGDEQFFGPGTRLTVL.

V gene TRBV10-2 combines with J gene TRBJ1-2; D is uncertain. Germline V gene sequence: CDR1 WSHSY, CDR2 SAAADI. The V end lost 7 bases, the J end lost 5 bases, and 26 bases lay between the germline ends. The CDR3 covers 17 residues. The CDR3 DNA reads TGCGCCAGCACTCCCCAGGATGGGGTTATCTCCCGGTATGGCTACACCTTC. It encodes CASTPQDGVISRYGYTF.

This chain joins TRBV9 and TRBJ1-3, with TRBD1 as a possible D gene (5 bases). Germline values: CDR1 SGDLS, CDR2 YYNGEE. The length of the CDR3 is 17 residues. V was trimmed by 2 bases and J by 3 bases, leaving 18 bases between them. Here the CDR3 reads CASSVTTGRRIGNTIYF. In nucleotides, the CDR3 is TGTGCCAGCAGCGTGACGACGGGGCGTAGAATTGGAAACACCATATATTTT.

This clone was recorded once. J is TRBJ1-5 and V is TRBV6-5; TRBD1 aligns across 10 bases. J was trimmed by 8 bases and V by 6 bases; bases with no gene match: 7. CDR3 size: 14 residues. The germline gives CDR1 MNHEY, CDR2 SVGAGI. The CDR3 DNA is TGTGCCAGCAGCAAGGGACAGGGGTTGGAGCCCCAGCATTTT. Encoded protein: CASSKGQGLEPQHF.

This chain joins TRBV10-2 and TRBJ2-6, with 15 bases matching TRBD2. This CDR3 is built from 19 residues. Germline assignment: CDR1 WSHSY and CDR2 SAAADI. Unmatched junction bases numbered 12, after V lost 8 bases and J lost 4 bases. The CDR3 sequence: CASSDPGLAGGIGANVLTF. Here the CDR3 DNA reads TGCGCCAGCTCCGACCCCGGACTAGCGGGGGGGATAGGGGCCAACGTCCTGACTTTC.